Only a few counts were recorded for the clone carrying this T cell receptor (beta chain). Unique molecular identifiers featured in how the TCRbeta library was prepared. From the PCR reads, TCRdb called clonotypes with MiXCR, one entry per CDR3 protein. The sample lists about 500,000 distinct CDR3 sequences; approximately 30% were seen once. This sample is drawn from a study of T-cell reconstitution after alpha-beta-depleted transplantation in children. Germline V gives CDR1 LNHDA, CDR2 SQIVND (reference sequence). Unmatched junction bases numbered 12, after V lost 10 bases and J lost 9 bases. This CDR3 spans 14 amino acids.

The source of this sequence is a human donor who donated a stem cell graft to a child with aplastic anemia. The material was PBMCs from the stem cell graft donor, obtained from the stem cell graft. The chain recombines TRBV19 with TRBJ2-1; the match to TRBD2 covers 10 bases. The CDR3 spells CATSGLATRGEQFF. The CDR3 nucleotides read TGTGCCACCTCGGGACTAGCGACCCGGGGTGAGCAGTTCTTC. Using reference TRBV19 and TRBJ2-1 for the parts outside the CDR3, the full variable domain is DGGITQSPKYLFRKEGQNVTLSCEQNLNHDAMYWYRQDPGQGLRLIYYSQIVNDFQKGDIAEGYSVSREKKESFPLTVTSAQKNPTAFYLCATSGLATRGEQFFGPGTRLTVL.